This TCR beta chain was obtained from a study of regulatory T cells in long-lasting Graves disease. Worth noting for this clonotype: Its antigen remains unknown.

Noted time point: persistent/refractory GD, antithyroid drugs over 5 years with positive TRAb. Researchers made the TCR library from RNA that was extracted from PBMCs. The study's findings and limits: TCR diversity was lower in persistent Graves' patients than in newly diagnosed ones.

The authors built TCR beta libraries using iRepertoire HTBI primers and Arm-PCR of CDR3 regions. In the authors' methods: Sample data revealed approximately 62 TRBV and about 15 TRBJ segments. One entry per CDR3 protein results from TCRdb running MiXCR on the multiplex PCR reads. TCRdb, not the original authors, processed these V and J calls. The sample has more than 300,000 distinct CDR3 sequences; about 20% are singletons. The CDR3 contains 14 residues. The germline V gene has CDR1 LGHDT and CDR2 YNNKEL (reference sequence). Deletions cut 0 bases from V and 10 bases from J, with 15 bases between. The specimen comprised peripheral blood mononuclear cells (PBMCs), sampled when the disease was refractory, from a patient treated with antithyroid drugs. The TCR was taken from a female donor with Graves disease. The chain recombines TRBV3-1 with TRBJ1-1; a weak D match, TRBD1 (6 bases). CDR3 sequence reads: CASSQDSGGRGAFF. DNA for the CDR3: TGTGCCAGCAGCCAAGATTCCGGGGGCCGGGGAGCTTTCTTT.